A selection of T cell receptor beta chains follows, all from one sample in a study of T cells after yellow fever vaccination. TCRdb analysed the 5' RACE reads with MiXCR anew, one entry per CDR3 protein. Of 250,000 or so distinct CDR3 sequences in the sample, over 3% were seen once. The specimen comprised PBMCs, sampled 15 days after the yellow fever booster vaccination. The receptor set was obtained from a man aged 18 to 30 who received the YFV17D yellow fever vaccine. Each CDR3 is given with its conserved first and last residue. D genes are given only for firm matches. Not every row has a clone size; where given, it reads once, few, many or a size class.

d_call: NA; j_call: TRBJ1-2; v_call: TRBV6-2/TRBV6-3; clone_size: few; cdr3_nt: TGTGCCAGCAGTCCTGTATACTATGGCTACACCTTC; cdr3_aa: CASSPVYYGYTF
d_call: NA; j_call: TRBJ2-1; v_call: TRBV14; clone_size: many; cdr3_nt: TGTGCCAGCAGCCGGAAAGGGGCAGACTCTTACAATGAGCAGTTCTTC; cdr3_aa: CASSRKGADSYNEQFF
d_call: NA; j_call: TRBJ2-5; v_call: TRBV4-1; clone_size: many; cdr3_nt: TGCGCCAGCAGCCAGGGTAGTACAGGGCCAGGGGAGACCCAGTACTTC; cdr3_aa: CASSQGSTGPGETQYF
d_call: NA; j_call: TRBJ1-5; v_call: TRBV11-2; clone_size: many; cdr3_nt: TGTGCCAGCAGCTTCACTCCAGGGGGCAATCAGCCCCAGCATTTT; cdr3_aa: CASSFTPGGNQPQHF
d_call: TRBD2; j_call: TRBJ2-5; v_call: TRBV20-1; clone_size: many; cdr3_nt: TGCAGTGCTCCTGAGCGGGGGGGTGAAGAGACCCAGTACTTC; cdr3_aa: CSAPERGGEETQYF
d_call: TRBD2; j_call: TRBJ2-5; v_call: TRBV6-5; clone_size: many; cdr3_nt: TGTGCCAGCAGTCCGGCTATGGACGGGAGGGAGACCCAGTACTTC; cdr3_aa: CASSPAMDGRETQYF
d_call: TRBD2; j_call: TRBJ2-1; v_call: TRBV5-1; clone_size: many; cdr3_nt: TGCGCCAGCAGCTTGGCGATAGCGGGGGACAATGAGCAGTTCTTC; cdr3_aa: CASSLAIAGDNEQFF
d_call: NA; j_call: TRBJ1-2; v_call: TRBV5-5; clone_size: many; cdr3_nt: TGTGCCAGCAGCTCTACGACTGACATTTATGGCTACACCTTC; cdr3_aa: CASSSTTDIYGYTF
d_call: TRBD2; j_call: TRBJ2-5; v_call: TRBV4-1; clone_size: many; cdr3_nt: TGCGCCAGCAGCCCGAGCGGGGGTCATCCGGAGACCCAGTACTTC; cdr3_aa: CASSPSGGHPETQYF
d_call: TRBD1; j_call: TRBJ2-3; v_call: TRBV5-1; clone_size: many; cdr3_nt: TGCGCCAGCAGCTTAGCGGGACAGGGACCGACTACGCAGTATTTT; cdr3_aa: CASSLAGQGPTTQYF
d_call: TRBD2; j_call: TRBJ2-1; v_call: TRBV7-2; clone_size: many; cdr3_nt: TGTGCCAGCAGCTTCCCTAGCGGGGGCGCGGACAATGAGCAGTTCTTC; cdr3_aa: CASSFPSGGADNEQFF
d_call: NA; j_call: TRBJ2-1; v_call: TRBV6-2/TRBV6-3; clone_size: many; cdr3_nt: TGTGCCAGCAGTTACCCCCCTCCCAGGACAGACAATGAGCAGTTCTTC; cdr3_aa: CASSYPPPRTDNEQFF
d_call: TRBD1; j_call: TRBJ2-3; v_call: TRBV5-1; clone_size: many; cdr3_nt: TGCGCCAGCAGCCGGACAGGGTTGGATACGCAGTATTTT; cdr3_aa: CASSRTGLDTQYF
d_call: NA; j_call: TRBJ1-1; v_call: TRBV6-2/TRBV6-3; clone_size: many; cdr3_nt: TGTGCCAGCAGTTTGATTGGCGCTGAAGCTTTCTTT; cdr3_aa: CASSLIGAEAFF
d_call: NA; j_call: TRBJ1-4; v_call: TRBV20-1; clone_size: many; cdr3_nt: TGCAGTGCCCGACAGGCTAATGAAAAACTGTTTTTT; cdr3_aa: CSARQANEKLFF
d_call: NA; j_call: TRBJ2-2; v_call: TRBV28; clone_size: many; cdr3_nt: TGTGCCAGCAGTTTCCCGAACACCGGGGAGCTGTTTTTT; cdr3_aa: CASSFPNTGELFF
d_call: TRBD1; j_call: TRBJ1-5; v_call: TRBV30; clone_size: many; cdr3_nt: TGTGCCTGGAGTGGAAGGGACAGGGGACCCCAGCATTTT; cdr3_aa: CAWSGRDRGPQHF
d_call: TRBD2; j_call: TRBJ2-2; v_call: TRBV4-1; clone_size: many; cdr3_nt: TGCGCCAGCAGCCGGGGACTAGTGAACACCGGGGAGCTGTTTTTT; cdr3_aa: CASSRGLVNTGELFF
d_call: TRBD1; j_call: TRBJ2-2; v_call: TRBV12-3/TRBV12-4; clone_size: many; cdr3_nt: TGTGCCAGCCGAATCCCCGGGACAGCGAAGGCCGGGGAGCTGTTTTTT; cdr3_aa: CASRIPGTAKAGELFF
d_call: NA; j_call: TRBJ2-5; v_call: TRBV5-4; clone_size: NA; cdr3_nt: TGTGCCAGCAGCTACGGGACTGAAGAGACCCAGTACTTC; cdr3_aa: CASSYGTEETQYF
d_call: NA; j_call: TRBJ2-3; v_call: TRBV10-3; clone_size: many; cdr3_nt: TGTGCCATCAGTTTGGGACAATCCCCCGTGACAGATACGCAGTATTTT; cdr3_aa: CAISLGQSPVTDTQYF
d_call: NA; j_call: TRBJ1-3; v_call: TRBV28; clone_size: many; cdr3_nt: TGTGCCAGCAGGGCGGGACGTAACTCTGGAAACACCATATATTTT; cdr3_aa: CASRAGRNSGNTIYF
d_call: TRBD2; j_call: TRBJ2-3; v_call: TRBV7-2; clone_size: many; cdr3_nt: TGTGCCAGCACCTACCCGGGGGGGGGGCGAACAGATACGCAGTATTTT; cdr3_aa: CASTYPGGGRTDTQYF
d_call: TRBD2; j_call: TRBJ2-5; v_call: TRBV20-1; clone_size: many; cdr3_nt: TGCAGTGCGAGGCGGGGGGTAGAGACCCAGTACTTC; cdr3_aa: CSARRGVETQYF
d_call: NA; j_call: TRBJ1-6; v_call: TRBV6-5; clone_size: few; cdr3_nt: TGTGCCAGCAAGGAGTATAATTCACCCCTCCACTTT; cdr3_aa: CASKEYNSPLHF
d_call: NA; j_call: TRBJ2-1; v_call: TRBV5-1; clone_size: many; cdr3_nt: TGCGCCAGCAGCAGTCACGGGACTCCGGAGGGTGAGCAGTTCTTC; cdr3_aa: CASSSHGTPEGEQFF
d_call: TRBD1; j_call: TRBJ2-5; v_call: TRBV12-5; clone_size: many; cdr3_nt: TGTGCTAGTGGTTTGGCACAGGGGCAGGGCCCTTGGACCCAGTACTTC; cdr3_aa: CASGLAQGQGPWTQYF
d_call: NA; j_call: TRBJ2-3; v_call: TRBV6-2/TRBV6-3; clone_size: NA; cdr3_nt: TGTGCCAGCAGTTACTCGACCCTAGATACGCAGTATTTT; cdr3_aa: CASSYSTLDTQYF
d_call: TRBD1; j_call: TRBJ1-1; v_call: TRBV5-1; clone_size: many; cdr3_nt: TGCGCCAGCAGCTTGGGGGCAGGGGGCCTTGAAGCTTTCTTT; cdr3_aa: CASSLGAGGLEAFF
d_call: TRBD2; j_call: TRBJ2-1; v_call: TRBV7-2; clone_size: many; cdr3_nt: TGTGCCAGCAGCCGGATTACTATAGTAGCGGGTACCCCTCCCTACAATGAGCAGTTCTTC; cdr3_aa: CASSRITIVAGTPPYNEQFF
d_call: TRBD2; j_call: TRBJ2-7; v_call: TRBV5-6; clone_size: many; cdr3_nt: TGTGCCAGCAGCTTGGTAGCGGGGGTTCACGAGCAGTACTTC; cdr3_aa: CASSLVAGVHEQYF
d_call: NA; j_call: TRBJ1-2; v_call: TRBV19; clone_size: NA; cdr3_nt: TGTGCCAGTCAACCCTCGAGGGGATACTATGGCTACACCTTC; cdr3_aa: CASQPSRGYYGYTF
d_call: TRBD1; j_call: TRBJ1-3; v_call: TRBV7-6; clone_size: many; cdr3_nt: TGTGCCAGCAGCCCGCAGGGGGTGCGCTCTGGAAACACCATATATTTT; cdr3_aa: CASSPQGVRSGNTIYF